Shown below are 27 T cell receptor beta chains from a single sample sequenced in a study of control samples from healthy donors and cancer patients. Libraries were prepared by immunoSEQ multiplex PCR; TCRdb keeps only in-frame clonotypes and omits some of them. The sample contains about 150,000 clones, 70% to 90% of which appear only once. What was sequenced was blood. The source of these receptors is a man younger than 35 in good health.

Regarding this clone: The junction differs from germline at one of its ends, possibly a read error. This chain uses TRBV6-2 or TRBV6-3 with TRBJ2-7, with D uncertain. CDR1 is MNHEY and CDR2 is SVGEGT in the germline V gene. This CDR3 is 11 amino acids long. The CDR3 sequence is CASSPSSEQYF. The CDR3, as DNA: TGTGCCAGCAGTCCGTCCTCCGAGCAGTACTTC.

This clone occurred a few times. The chain uses TRBV7-8 and TRBJ1-2, with D unresolved. The CDR3 runs to 14 residues. Looked up from germline, CDR1 is SGHVS and CDR2 is FQNEAQ. V was pared by 1 base and J by 4 bases, with 10 bases between. Here the CDR3 reads CASSLVPLVYGYTF. CDR3 bases: TGTGCCAGCAGCTTAGTACCGTTGGTCTATGGCTACACCTTC. Supplemented by reference TRBV7-8 and TRBJ1-2, the full variable domain reads GAGVSQSPRYKVAKRGQDVALRCDPISGHVSLFWYQQALGQGPEFLTYFQNEAQLDKSGLPSDRFFAERPEGSVSTLKIQRTQQEDSAVYLCASSLVPLVYGYTFGSGTRLTVV.

V usage is TRBV28 and J usage is TRBJ2-5; no clear D. Looked up from germline, CDR1 is MDHEN and CDR2 is SYDVKM. V shed 5 bases and J shed 3 bases, with 19 bases lying between them. CDR3 size: 16 residues. The CDR3 DNA reads as TGTGCCAGCAGTCGCCACGATCCGGGCTCTGAAGAGACCCAGTACTTC. Translating gives CASSRHDPGSEETQYF.

This chain links TRBV7-2 with TRBJ2-2; the D gene is possibly TRBD2 (5 bases). The CDR3 is 16 amino acids. Germline V gives CDR1 SGHTA, CDR2 FQGNSA. Trimming took 1 base from V and 4 from J, leaving 13 bases between them. The DNA for the CDR3 is TGTGCCAGCAGCTTAGGACGGGCGGGCTCCACCGGGGAGCTGTTTTTT. This codes for CASSLGRAGSTGELFF.

The chain is built from TRBV5-6 and TRBJ2-7, with 7 bases that match TRBD1. The junction had 5 bases not matched to a gene; V was cut back by 2 bases and J by 6 bases. Germline V gene data show CDR1 as SGHDT and CDR2 as YYEEEE. This CDR3 region has 13 residues. In DNA form, the CDR3 reads TGTGCCAGCAGCTTCAGGACAGGCTCCGAGCAGTACTTC. It encodes CASSFRTGSEQYF.

This rearrangement joins TRBV2 to TRBJ2-3; TRBD2 might be the D (6 bases). This CDR3 spans 16 amino acids. Germline CDR1 SNHLY, CDR2 FYNNEI. The V end lost 6 bases, the J end lost 5 bases, and 21 bases lay between the germline ends. CDR3 residues: CASRQRRAGGQDTQYF. The CDR3, as DNA: TGTGCCAGCAGACAACGCAGAGCGGGTGGTCAAGATACGCAGTATTTT.

The genes are TRBV4-3 and TRBJ1-2; a weak D match, TRBD1 (6 bases). V lost 0 bases, J lost 4 bases, and 12 bases lay in between. The germline gives CDR1 LGHNA, CDR2 YSLEER. The CDR3 runs to 15 residues. CDR3: CASSQDLGGAYGYTF. DNA of the CDR3: TGCGCCAGCAGCCAAGATCTCGGGGGCGCCTATGGCTACACCTTC.

The rearrangement joins TRBV9 to TRBJ2-1, with D unresolved. The CDR3 runs to 15 residues. Per germline, CDR1 SGDLS and CDR2 YYNGEE. The germline V and J ends were trimmed by 3 bases and 4 bases, with 14 bases remaining between them. The CDR3 here is CASSATVGGYNEQFF. Written as DNA, the CDR3 is TGTGCCAGCAGCGCGACCGTAGGTGGATACAATGAGCAGTTCTTC.

The chain is built from TRBV7-9 and TRBJ2-5, with D possibly being TRBD1 (6 bases). This CDR3 is built from 16 residues. Trimming removed 1 base from V and 5 bases from J, with 17 bases in between. CDR1 and CDR2 (germline): SEHNR, FQNEAQ (reference sequence). CDR3 in amino acids: CASSLDPDRHGETQYF. CDR3 DNA sequence: TGTGCCAGCAGCTTAGACCCAGACAGGCATGGGGAGACCCAGTACTTC.

J is TRBJ2-2 and V is TRBV7-3, with 10 bases fitting TRBD1. The CDR3 is 15 residues long. CDR1 is SGHTA and CDR2 is FQGTGA in the germline V gene. The ends lost 5 bases at V and 7 bases at J; junction bases unmatched: 7. The chain's CDR3 is CASSPRDRGGGELFF. The CDR3 nucleotides read TGTGCCAGCAGCCCCCGGGACAGGGGCGGCGGGGAGCTGTTTTTT.

The rearrangement links TRBV9 to TRBJ2-5; TRBD1 matches 9 bases. This CDR3 is built from 14 residues. The ends lost 4 bases at V and 5 bases at J; junction bases unmatched: 6. The V gene's germline CDR1 is SGDLS and CDR2 YYNGEE. The CDR3 sequence is CASSPQGATETQYF. The CDR3 nucleotides read TGTGCCAGCAGCCCACAGGGGGCGACGGAGACCCAGTACTTC.

The count of this clone is one. This rearrangement joins TRBV11-2 to TRBJ1-1; no clear D gene. The germline CDR1 and CDR2 sequences are SGHAT and FQNNGV. The V gene lost 4 bases and the J gene lost 6 bases, with 15 bases spanning the gap. CDR3 length: 14 residues. CDR3 sequence: CASSSADGYAEAFF. The CDR3, as DNA: TGTGCCAGCAGCTCGGCCGACGGTTACGCTGAAGCTTTCTTT. The full variable domain, completed using reference TRBV11-2 and TRBJ1-1, is EAGVAQSPRYKIIEKRQSVAFWCNPISGHATLYWYQQILGQGPKLLIQFQNNGVVDDSQLPKDRFSAERLKGVDSTLKIQPAKLEDSAVYLCASSSADGYAEAFFGQGTRLTVV.

The V and J genes are TRBV4-3 and TRBJ1-1; 8 positions agree with TRBD1. V lost 5 bases and J lost 6; bases outside the gene matches: 5. The length of the CDR3 is 13 residues. Germline V gives CDR1 LGHNA, CDR2 YSLEER. This CDR3 is CASSATGGSEAFF. CDR3 coding DNA: TGCGCCAGCAGCGCAACAGGGGGGTCTGAAGCTTTCTTT.

This chain joins TRBV6-5 and TRBJ2-7; the D gene could be TRBD1 or TRBD2 (5 bases each). V dropped 4 bases and J dropped 0 bases, with 10 bases sitting between them. CDR1 and CDR2 from the germline V gene are MNHEY and SVGAGI. The CDR3 contains 14 residues. The CDR3 DNA reads TGTGCCAGCAGTTTGGCAGGGAGCTCCTACGAGCAGTACTTC. Encoded protein: CASSLAGSSYEQYF.

This clone was detected only once. The rearrangement links TRBV9 to TRBJ2-2; no definite D call. This CDR3 is built from 13 residues. Germline CDR1 is SGDLS and CDR2 is YYNGEE. Trimming removed 5 bases from V and 0 bases from J, with 5 bases in between. CDR3 in amino acids: CASRGANTGELFF. As DNA, the CDR3 is TGTGCCAGCAGGGGTGCGAACACCGGGGAGCTGTTTTTT.

This clone occurred once. The rearrangement joins TRBV7-3 to TRBJ2-1; 9 bases map to TRBD2. Germline V gives CDR1 SGHTA, CDR2 FQGTGA. This CDR3 has 15 residues. V shed 5 bases, J shed 7 bases, and the junction held 9 bases outside the gene matches. The CDR3 region is CASSLLAGRGNEQFF. CDR3 bases: TGTGCCAGCAGCCTTCTAGCGGGGAGGGGAAATGAGCAGTTCTTC.

The gene calls are TRBV6-2 or TRBV6-3 and TRBJ2-5; D uncertain. This CDR3 has 15 amino acids. V lost 2 bases and J lost 2, with 12 bases in between. The germline V gene has CDR1 MNHEY and CDR2 SVGEGT. The CDR3 loop reads CASSYVSRVQETQYF. In DNA form, the CDR3 reads TGTGCCAGCAGTTACGTCAGTAGGGTTCAAGAGACCCAGTACTTC.

This clone was counted between two and nine times. The chain is built from TRBV11-3 and TRBJ2-7; D call uncertain. The CDR3 is made up of 15 amino acids. Trimming pared 4 bases from V and 2 bases from J, leaving 15 bases between. The germline V gene encodes CDR1 SGHNT and CDR2 YENEEA. The CDR3 here is CASSYSNLDTYEQYF. For the CDR3, the DNA is TGTGCCAGCAGCTACTCAAACCTTGACACCTACGAGCAGTACTTC.

The chain combines TRBV5-1 with TRBJ1-4; the match to TRBD1 covers 7 bases. The J segment lost 5 bases and the V segment lost 2 bases, leaving 3 bases of the junction unmatched. Germline CDR1 and CDR2: SGHRS and YFSETQ. The length of the CDR3 is 14 residues. Here the CDR3 reads CASSFGTDNEKLFF. CDR3 in DNA: TGCGCCAGCAGCTTCGGGACAGACAATGAAAAACTGTTTTTT.

This chain links TRBV12-3 or TRBV12-4 with TRBJ1-5; no firm D call. Trimming shortened V by 0 bases and J by 6 bases, and 3 bases separated the two germline ends. The CDR3 is 12 amino acids. The CDR3 region is CASSLALQPQHF. The CDR3 bases are TGTGCCAGCAGTTTAGCGCTTCAGCCCCAGCATTTT.

The gene calls are TRBV19 and TRBJ1-2, with no clear D. The ends were cut back, 7 bases at V and 4 bases at J, with 10 bases in the middle. The length of the CDR3 is 12 residues. From germline, CDR1 is LNHDA and CDR2 SQIVND (reference sequence). The CDR3 sequence: CASTDAAYGYTF. In DNA, the CDR3 is TGTGCCAGTACTGATGCAGCCTATGGCTACACCTTC.

This clone has a single count. J is TRBJ2-7 and V is TRBV15; 8 bases map to TRBD1. Per the germline V gene, CDR1 is LNHNV and CDR2 is YYDKDF (reference sequence). Trimming at V came to 5 bases and at J to 3 bases, leaving 3 bases not matched to a gene. CDR3 length: 13 residues. The CDR3 nucleotides are TGTGCCACCAGCGCTGGACAGGGCTACGAGCAGTACTTC. This gives the protein CATSAGQGYEQYF.

V is TRBV7-2 and J is TRBJ2-3, with D unclear. In germline, CDR1 is SGHTA, CDR2 FQGNSA. CDR3 length: 12 amino acids. The V and J ends lost 2 bases and 6 bases respectively, with 6 bases between them. CDR3: CASSLFGDTQYF. The CDR3 DNA follows: TGTGCCAGCAGCTTATTCGGGGATACGCAGTATTTT.

The chain employs TRBV19 and TRBJ2-3; TRBD2 matches 15 bases. The V and J ends lost 4 bases and 1 base, in that order; junction bases with no gene match: 6. In germline, CDR1 is LNHDA, CDR2 SQIVND (reference sequence). CDR3 length: 18 amino acids. The CDR3 protein is CASSTGLAGGSGTDTQYF. Here the CDR3 DNA reads TGTGCCAGTAGTACGGGACTAGCGGGGGGTTCTGGCACAGATACGCAGTATTTT.

V gene TRBV18 combines with J gene TRBJ1-3; D uncertain. Germline CDR1 is KGHSH and CDR2 is LQKENI. The CDR3 runs to 15 residues. The germline V and J ends were trimmed by 3 bases and 0 bases, with 9 bases remaining between them. This CDR3 is CASSPSSNSGNTIYF. CDR3 nucleotides: TGTGCCAGCTCACCTTCAAGCAACTCTGGAAACACCATATATTTT.

This clone was detected once. V gene TRBV5-4 combines with J gene TRBJ2-1; 13 positions match TRBD2. CDR1 SGHNT and CDR2 YYREEE come from the germline V gene (reference sequence). The CDR3 is made up of 16 amino acids. Trimming took 0 bases from V and 4 from J; bases not matched to a gene: 1. The CDR3 sequence: CASSLELAGGYNEQFF. In nucleotides, the CDR3 is TGTGCCAGCAGCTTGGAACTAGCGGGGGGGTACAATGAGCAGTTCTTC.

This clone was seen just once. The V gene is TRBV10-3, the J gene TRBJ1-1; 7 nucleotides agree with TRBD1. CDR3 length: 14 amino acids. The V and J ends lost 3 bases and 1 base, in that order; junction bases with no gene match: 2. Germline CDR1 is ENHRY and CDR2 is SYGVKD. This chain's CDR3 is CAISEGGANTEAFF. CDR3 DNA sequence: TGTGCCATCAGTGAAGGGGGCGCGAACACTGAAGCTTTCTTT.